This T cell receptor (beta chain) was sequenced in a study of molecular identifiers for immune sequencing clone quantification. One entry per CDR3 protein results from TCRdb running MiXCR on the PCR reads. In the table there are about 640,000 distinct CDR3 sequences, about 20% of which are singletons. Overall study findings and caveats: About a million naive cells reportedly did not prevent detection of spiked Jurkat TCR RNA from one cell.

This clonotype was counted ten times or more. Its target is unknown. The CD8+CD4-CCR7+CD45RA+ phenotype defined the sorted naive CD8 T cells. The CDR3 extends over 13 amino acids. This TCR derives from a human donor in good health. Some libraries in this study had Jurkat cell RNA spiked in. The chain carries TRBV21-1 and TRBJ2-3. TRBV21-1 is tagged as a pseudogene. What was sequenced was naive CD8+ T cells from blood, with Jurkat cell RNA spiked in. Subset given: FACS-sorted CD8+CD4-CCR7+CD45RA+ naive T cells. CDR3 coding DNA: TGTGCCAGCAGCAAAAAGGACACAGATACGCAGTATTTT. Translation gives CASSKKDTDTQYF.